This paragraph reports one TCR beta chain. What it recognizes is unknown. These data come from a study of T cell responses to AZD1222 COVID-19 vaccine. The CDR3 extends over 18 amino acids. The germline gives CDR1 LNHDA, CDR2 SQIVND (reference sequence). Trimming removed 5 bases from V and 3 bases from J, with 22 bases in between. General study results and limits: Every sample of the repertoires postdated the peak T cell response.

TCRdb's table, derived via immunoSEQ multiplex PCR, lists solely in-frame clones and lacks some. Of over 100,000 clones listed, roughly 86% are singletons. The chain has TRBV19 and TRBJ2-2; D is possibly TRBD1 or TRBD2 (5 bases each). The sample consisted of peripheral blood, taken on day 0 of MenACWY control vaccination. The TCR sequence derives from an adult in good health. The CDR3 region is CASSPPPWGPSYTGELFF. CDR3 DNA: TGTGCCAGTAGTCCCCCCCCGTGGGGACCGAGCTACACCGGGGAGCTGTTTTTT.